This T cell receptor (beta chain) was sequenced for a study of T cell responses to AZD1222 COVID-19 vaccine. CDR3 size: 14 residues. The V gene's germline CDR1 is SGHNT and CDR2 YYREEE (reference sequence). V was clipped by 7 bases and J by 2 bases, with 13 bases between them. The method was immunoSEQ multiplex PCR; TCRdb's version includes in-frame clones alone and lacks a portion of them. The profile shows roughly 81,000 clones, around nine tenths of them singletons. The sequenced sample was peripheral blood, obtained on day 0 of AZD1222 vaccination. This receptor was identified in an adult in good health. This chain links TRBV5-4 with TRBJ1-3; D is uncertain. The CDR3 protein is CASSTPEPGNTIYF. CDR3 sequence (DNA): TGTGCCAGCTCCACTCCGGAGCCTGGAAACACCATATATTTT.